This entry lists 13 T cell receptor beta chains sequenced from one sample in a study of Tregs in tolerant kidney transplant recipients. Profiled with immunoSEQ multiplex PCR; TCRdb holds only in-frame clones, not every one. Here the sample spans about 240,000 clones, 80% to 85% being singletons. The sample consisted of CD4+ T cells from blood. The receptor set was obtained from a human donor in good health.

This clone was picked up a small number of times. The rearrangement joins TRBV19 to TRBJ2-7; the match to TRBD2 covers 11 bases. CDR1 LNHDA and CDR2 SQIVND come from the germline V gene (reference sequence). The CDR3 loop spans 14 amino acids. The junction had 5 bases not matched to a gene; V was cut back by 6 bases and J by 4 bases. In DNA, the CDR3 is TGTGCCAGTAGGTCACTAGCGGGAGCGTACGAGCAGTACTTC. Its protein is CASRSLAGAYEQYF. Full variable domain (missing parts from reference TRBV19 and TRBJ2-7): DGGITQSPKYLFRKEGQNVTLSCEQNLNHDAMYWYRQDPGQGLRLIYYSQIVNDFQKGDIAEGYSVSREKKESFPLTVTSAQKNPTAFYLCASRSLAGAYEQYFGPGTRLTVT.

This clone was counted a few times. The chain uses TRBV14 and TRBJ1-2; 11 positions match TRBD1. The CDR3 is 16 residues long. Germline V lookup: CDR1 SGHDN, CDR2 FVKESK. V lost 3 bases and J lost 3; bases outside the gene matches: 6. CDR3 loop: CASSQKGQGADYGYTF. The DNA of the CDR3 is TGTGCCAGCAGCCAGAAAGGACAGGGGGCAGACTATGGCTACACCTTC.

V and J are TRBV6-5 and TRBJ2-7; D is perhaps TRBD1 (6 bases). The ends were cut back, 6 bases at V and 3 bases at J, with 18 bases in the middle. This CDR3 contains 15 residues. From germline, CDR1 is MNHEY and CDR2 SVGAGI. DNA for the CDR3: TGTGCCAGCAGCTCCCCGGCAGGGGCTGTCTACGAGCAGTACTTC. Amino acid sequence: CASSSPAGAVYEQYF.

V usage is TRBV6-4 and J usage is TRBJ1-1; D ambiguous. Deletions cut 4 bases from V and 4 bases from J, with 13 bases between. Germline CDR1 and CDR2: MRHNA and SNTAGT. The CDR3 has 14 amino acids. The CDR3 spells CASSVSYGVTEAFF. In DNA, the CDR3 is TGTGCCAGCAGTGTTTCTTACGGGGTCACTGAAGCTTTCTTT.

This CDR3 reads CASSETPYTDTQYF. CDR3 DNA sequence: TGTGCCAGCAGTGAAACTCCCTACACAGATACGCAGTATTTT. The rearrangement uses TRBV2 and TRBJ2-3; no reliable D call. This CDR3 spans 14 amino acids. Germline values: CDR1 SNHLY, CDR2 FYNNEI. V lost 2 bases and J lost 2, with 8 bases in between.

The genes are TRBV7-8 and TRBJ2-7, with 7 positions matching TRBD2. CDR1 and CDR2 from the germline V gene are SGHVS and FQNEAQ. CDR3 length equals 16 residues. V shed 1 base and J 2 bases; nucleotides not matched to a gene: 8. As DNA, the CDR3 is TGTGCCAGCAGCTTAGTAAGGCCGGGAGGAACCTACGAGCAGTACTTC. Translating it yields CASSLVRPGGTYEQYF.

The chain joins TRBV5-4 to TRBJ1-1; D unresolved. V dropped 1 base and J dropped 1 base, with 8 bases sitting between them. CDR1 SGHNT and CDR2 YYREEE come from the germline V gene (reference sequence). This CDR3 spans 14 amino acids. CDR3 DNA: TGTGCCAGCAGCTTGACAATGGCGAACACTGAAGCTTTCTTT. It encodes CASSLTMANTEAFF.

This clone appeared a few times. V is TRBV5-4 and J is TRBJ1-4; D unresolved. V lost 4 bases and J 5 bases, leaving 12 bases between the germline ends. The V gene's germline CDR1 is SGHNT and CDR2 YYREEE (reference sequence). The CDR3 is 14 amino acids. CDR3 amino acids: CASSAGGQNEKLFF. DNA of the CDR3: TGTGCCAGCAGCGCGGGAGGGCAAAATGAAAAACTGTTTTTT.

The V call is TRBV2, the J call TRBJ2-6; D remains ambiguous. Trimming removed 4 bases at V and 4 bases at J, with 8 bases between. The CDR3 loop spans 14 amino acids. The germline V gene encodes CDR1 SNHLY and CDR2 FYNNEI. The CDR3 coding sequence is TGTGCCAGCAGTGGCAGTTGGGGGGCCAACGTCCTGACTTTC. Protein sequence: CASSGSWGANVLTF.

The chain has TRBV2 and TRBJ2-7; 10 bases are a match to TRBD1. CDR3 length equals 15 residues. V was clipped by 3 bases and J by 3 bases; unmatched bases: 5. CDR1 is SNHLY, CDR2 FYNNEI, per germline. CDR3: CASSETGQGNYEQYF. The CDR3 nucleotides read TGTGCCAGCAGTGAGACGGGACAGGGGAACTACGAGCAGTACTTC.

J is TRBJ2-5 and V is TRBV10-2; TRBD1 aligns across 10 bases. Near its end, the DNA agrees better with TRBJ2-7, so the J call may be wrong. Germline values: CDR1 WSHSY, CDR2 SAAADI. The CDR3 length is 14 residues. DNA of the CDR3: TGCGCCAGCAGGGATGGACAGGGGGCCTACGAGCAGTACTTC. This codes for CASRDGQGAYEQYF.

Only one count was recorded for this clone. This chain connects TRBV6-4 to TRBJ1-1; TRBD1 matches at 7 bases. V was clipped by 0 bases and J by 1 base; unmatched bases: 8. Germline V gene sequence: CDR1 MRHNA, CDR2 SNTAGT. The CDR3 is 17 residues long. The chain's CDR3 is CASSDSISGTANTEAFF. The DNA for the CDR3 is TGTGCCAGCAGTGACTCAATATCCGGGACAGCGAACACTGAAGCTTTCTTT.

A word on this clone: An end of the junction does not agree with germline; a read error may underlie this. Distinct nucleotide sequences in the sample also encode this CDR3. CDR3 region: CASSGRWAGSTDTQYF. In DNA, the CDR3 is TGCGCCAGCAGCGGCAGATGGGCGGGCAGCACAGATACGCAGTATTTT. This chain uses TRBV11-2 with TRBJ2-3, with D possibly being TRBD2 (5 bases). Germline V gives CDR1 SGHAT, CDR2 FQNNGV. This CDR3 has 16 residues.